This T cell receptor beta chain was sequenced during a study of T cell changes during pregnancy in multiple sclerosis. The length of the CDR3 is 15 residues. Germline CDR1 is LGHNA and CDR2 is YSLEER. V was shortened by 4 bases and J by 1 base, with 13 bases between the two germline ends. Libraries were prepared by immunoSEQ multiplex PCR; TCRdb keeps only in-frame clonotypes and omits some of them. The sample lists over 40,000 clones, 90% occurring once. The clonotype comes from a female donor in good health, enrolled as a control in a pregnancy study. Material: peripheral blood, obtained in the second trimester of pregnancy. This sequence joins TRBV4-3 and TRBJ1-1, with D maybe TRBD1 (5 bases). The CDR3 DNA reads as TGCGCCAGCAGCCCCGACAGCTCCAGGAACACTGAAGCTTTCTTT. It specifies CASSPDSSRNTEAFF.